A single sample gave rise to the 10 T cell receptor beta chains below, sequenced in a study of T cells in Graves' hyperthyroidism and ophthalmopathy. What was amplified from RNA transcripts were TCR beta CDR3 regions. HTBI primers were the set used in a first-round RT-PCR of the TCR CDR3. TCRdb independently ran MiXCR on the multiplex PCR reads; one entry per CDR3 protein. Here the sample spans hundreds of thousands of distinct CDR3 sequences, approximately 15% being singletons. Material for sequencing was blood. These receptors all come from a woman aged 18 to 35 with Graves' hyperthyroidism.

The V and J genes are TRBV19 and TRBJ1-1, with a possible D match to TRBD1 (5 bases). The CDR3 is made up of 13 amino acids. The germline gives CDR1 LNHDA, CDR2 SQIVND (reference sequence). Trimming left V 3 bases short and J 7 bases short, with 12 bases between. Here the CDR3 reads CASSIIPDSEAFF. The CDR3, as DNA: TGTGCCAGTAGTATCATTCCCGACAGTGAAGCTTTCTTT. The variable domain in full, completed from reference TRBV19 and TRBJ1-1, reads DGGITQSPKYLFRKEGQNVTLSCEQNLNHDAMYWYRQDPGQGLRLIYYSQIVNDFQKGDIAEGYSVSREKKESFPLTVTSAQKNPTAFYLCASSIIPDSEAFFGQGTRLTVV.

This chain connects TRBV20-1 to TRBJ1-1; D might be TRBD1 (6 bases). This CDR3 is built from 11 residues. CDR1 and CDR2 from the germline V gene are DFQATT and SNEGSKA (reference sequence). In nucleotides, the CDR3 is TGCAGGCCTACAGGGTTCACTGAAGCTTTCTTT. Its protein is CRPTGFTEAFF.

V gene TRBV19 combines with J gene TRBJ1-2; tentative D call: TRBD1 (6 bases). V lost 7 bases and J lost 10, with 19 bases in between. Germline lookup yields CDR1 LNHDA and CDR2 SQIVND (reference sequence). The CDR3 has 13 residues. CDR3 DNA: TGTGCCAGTAAGGTTAACGACAGGAGTTCCTACACCTTC. Protein product: CASKVNDRSSYTF.

This clonotype was detected ten times or more. The chain uses TRBV7-2 and TRBJ2-7; D could derive from TRBD1 or TRBD2 (5 bases each). CDR1 and CDR2 (germline): SGHTA, FQGNSA. V lost 3 bases and J 4 bases, leaving 16 bases between the germline ends. The CDR3 is 15 amino acids. This chain's CDR3 is CASSFTGAPSYEQYF. The CDR3 nucleotides are TGTGCCAGCAGCTTCACCGGGGCCCCCTCTTACGAGCAGTACTTC.

At least ten counts were recorded for this clonotype. The chain couples TRBV3-1 to TRBJ2-7; TRBD2 matches 8 bases. V dropped 0 bases and J dropped 5; count of bases not matched to a gene: 6. The V gene's germline CDR1 is LGHDT and CDR2 YNNKEL (reference sequence). This CDR3 contains 15 residues. The CDR3 is CASSQESGSNNEQYF. The CDR3 DNA follows: TGTGCCAGCAGCCAAGAAAGCGGGAGTAACAACGAGCAGTACTTC.

This clonotype has a count of ten or more. The J gene is TRBJ2-6, the V gene TRBV6-1; unclear D gene. V was trimmed by 6 bases and J by 4 bases, leaving 13 bases between them. From germline, CDR1 is MNHNS and CDR2 SASEGT. The CDR3 spans 15 residues. The CDR3 DNA reads TGTGCCAGCAGCGCCGATGGGTCCGGGGCCAACGTCCTGACTTTC. Encoded protein: CASSADGSGANVLTF.

On this clonotype itself: This sequence may be a read error, since a much larger clone differs from it by one base. The V and J genes are TRBV11-2 and TRBJ1-2, with D possibly matching TRBD1 (5 bases). V lost 8 bases and J lost 10, with 29 bases in between. Germline loops: CDR1 SGHAT, CDR2 FQNNGV. This CDR3 region has 16 residues. The CDR3 nucleotides read TGTGCCAGCGGCCACCTCAGAGGGCCAGGCAGGGATGACTACACCTTC. It translates to CASGHLRGPGRDDYTF.

This clonotype was recorded many times. The chain carries TRBV24-1 and TRBJ2-3, with no clear D. Germline CDR1 and CDR2: KGHDR and SFDVKD. Trimming took off 5 bases at V and 0 bases at J, with 23 bases between the two ends. This CDR3 is built from 19 residues. The CDR3 loop reads CATSGSKWSEATSTDTQYF. CDR3 nucleotide sequence: TGTGCCACCAGTGGATCAAAGTGGAGCGAAGCGACTAGCACAGATACGCAGTATTTT.

The table lists this clonotype with many counts. The V call is TRBV5-4, the J call TRBJ2-7, with 8 nucleotides matching TRBD2. Germline CDR1 reads SGHNT; CDR2 reads YYREEE (reference sequence). Trimming cost V 8 bases and J 5 bases; bases outside gene matches: 12. CDR3 length: 14 amino acids. DNA for the CDR3: TGTGCCAGGGAAACTAGCGGTGAAAGGAACGAGCAGTACTTC. This encodes CARETSGERNEQYF.

The chain recombines TRBV2 with TRBJ2-7; D unclear. The CDR3 is 11 amino acids. V gave up 7 bases and J gave up 6 bases, with 10 bases separating them. Germline V gene data show CDR1 as SNHLY and CDR2 as FYNNEI. The CDR3 DNA follows: TGTGCCAGCAAACCCCCGGGCGAGCAGTACTTC. The encoded protein is CASKPPGEQYF.